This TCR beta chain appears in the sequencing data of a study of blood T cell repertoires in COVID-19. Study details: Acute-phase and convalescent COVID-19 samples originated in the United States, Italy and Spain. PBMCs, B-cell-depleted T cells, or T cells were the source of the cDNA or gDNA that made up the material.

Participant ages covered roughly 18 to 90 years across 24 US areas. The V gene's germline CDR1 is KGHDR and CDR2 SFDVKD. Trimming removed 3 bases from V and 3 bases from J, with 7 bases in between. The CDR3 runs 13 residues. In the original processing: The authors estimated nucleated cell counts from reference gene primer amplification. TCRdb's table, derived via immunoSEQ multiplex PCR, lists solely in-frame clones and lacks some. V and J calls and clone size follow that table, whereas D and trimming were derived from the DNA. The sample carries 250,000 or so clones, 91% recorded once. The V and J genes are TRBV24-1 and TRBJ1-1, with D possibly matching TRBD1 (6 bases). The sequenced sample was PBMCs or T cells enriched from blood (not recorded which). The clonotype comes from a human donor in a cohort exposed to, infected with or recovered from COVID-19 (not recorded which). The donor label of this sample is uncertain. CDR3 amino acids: CATSDAGDTEAFF. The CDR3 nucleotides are TGTGCCACCAGTGATGCAGGGGACACTGAAGCTTTCTTT.